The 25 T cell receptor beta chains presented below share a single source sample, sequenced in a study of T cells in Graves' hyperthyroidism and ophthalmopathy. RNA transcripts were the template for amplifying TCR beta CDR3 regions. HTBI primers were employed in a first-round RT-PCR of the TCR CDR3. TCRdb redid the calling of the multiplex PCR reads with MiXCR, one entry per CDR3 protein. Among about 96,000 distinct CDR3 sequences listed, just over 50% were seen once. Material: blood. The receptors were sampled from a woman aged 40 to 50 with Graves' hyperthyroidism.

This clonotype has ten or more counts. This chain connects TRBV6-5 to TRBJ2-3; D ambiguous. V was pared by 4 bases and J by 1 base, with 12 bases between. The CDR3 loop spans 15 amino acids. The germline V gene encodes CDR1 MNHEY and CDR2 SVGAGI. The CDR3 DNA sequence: TGTGCCAGCAGTTCAGAGTACTTTGGCACAGATACGCAGTATTTT. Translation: CASSSEYFGTDTQYF.

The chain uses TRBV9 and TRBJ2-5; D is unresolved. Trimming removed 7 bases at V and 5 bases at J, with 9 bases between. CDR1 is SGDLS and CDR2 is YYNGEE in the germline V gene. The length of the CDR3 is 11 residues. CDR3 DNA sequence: TGTGCCAGCGGGGTAGGGGAGACCCAGTACTTC. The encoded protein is CASGVGETQYF.

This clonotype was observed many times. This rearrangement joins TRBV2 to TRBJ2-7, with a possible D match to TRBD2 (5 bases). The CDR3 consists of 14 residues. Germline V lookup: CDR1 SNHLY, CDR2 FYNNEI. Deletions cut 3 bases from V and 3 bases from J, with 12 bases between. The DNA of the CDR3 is TGTGCCAGCAGTGATGCTAGCAGATTCTACGAGCAGTACTTC. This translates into CASSDASRFYEQYF. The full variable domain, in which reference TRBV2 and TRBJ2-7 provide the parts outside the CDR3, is EPEVTQTPSHQVTQMGQEVILRCVPISNHLYFYWYRQILGQKVEFLVSFYNNEISEKSEIFDDQFSVERPDGSNFTLKIRSTKLEDSAMYFCASSDASRFYEQYFGPGTRLTVT.

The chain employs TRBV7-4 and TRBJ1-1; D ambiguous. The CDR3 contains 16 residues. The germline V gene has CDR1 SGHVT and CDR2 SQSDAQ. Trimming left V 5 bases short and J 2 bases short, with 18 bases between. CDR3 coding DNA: TGTGCCAGCAGCCCCCGGAGTGGGTTTGGCAACACTGAAGCTTTCTTT. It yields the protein CASSPRSGFGNTEAFF.

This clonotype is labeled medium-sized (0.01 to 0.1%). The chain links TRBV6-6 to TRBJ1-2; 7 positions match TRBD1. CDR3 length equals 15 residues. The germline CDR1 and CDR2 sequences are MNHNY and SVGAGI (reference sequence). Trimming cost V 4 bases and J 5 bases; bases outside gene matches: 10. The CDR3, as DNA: TGTGCCAGCAGTTTCGAGGGGACAGCAGGGTATGGCTACACCTTC. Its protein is CASSFEGTAGYGYTF.

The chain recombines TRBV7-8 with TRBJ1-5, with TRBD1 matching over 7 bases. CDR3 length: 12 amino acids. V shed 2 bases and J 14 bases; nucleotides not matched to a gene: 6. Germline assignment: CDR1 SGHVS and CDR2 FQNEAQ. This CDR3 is CASSLKGGTEHF. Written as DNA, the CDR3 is TGTGCCAGCAGCTTAAAAGGGGGGACAGAGCATTTT.

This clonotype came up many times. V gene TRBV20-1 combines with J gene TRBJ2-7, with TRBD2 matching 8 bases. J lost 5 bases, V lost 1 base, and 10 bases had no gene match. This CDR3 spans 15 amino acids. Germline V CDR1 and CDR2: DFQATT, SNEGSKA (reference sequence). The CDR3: CSARAAGTSINEQYF. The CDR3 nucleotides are TGCAGTGCTAGAGCGGCAGGGACTAGTATCAACGAGCAGTACTTC.

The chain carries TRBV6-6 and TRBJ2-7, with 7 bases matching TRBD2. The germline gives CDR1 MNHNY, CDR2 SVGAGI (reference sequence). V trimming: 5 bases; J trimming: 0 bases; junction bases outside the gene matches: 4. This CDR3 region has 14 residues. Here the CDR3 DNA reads TGTGCCAGCAGTGGGGCGGGGGTCTCCTACGAGCAGTACTTC. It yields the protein CASSGAGVSYEQYF.

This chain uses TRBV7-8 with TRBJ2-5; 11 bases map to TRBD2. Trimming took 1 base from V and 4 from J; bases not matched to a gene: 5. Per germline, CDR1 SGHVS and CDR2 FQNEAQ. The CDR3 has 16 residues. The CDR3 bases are TGTGCCAGCAGCTTAGGACTAGCGGGACGAAGAGAGACCCAGTACTTC. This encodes CASSLGLAGRRETQYF.

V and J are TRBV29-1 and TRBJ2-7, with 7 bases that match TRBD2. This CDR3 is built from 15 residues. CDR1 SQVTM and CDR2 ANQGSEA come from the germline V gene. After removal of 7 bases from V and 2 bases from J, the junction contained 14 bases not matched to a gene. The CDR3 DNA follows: TGCAGCGCCTCGGGAGGCGTCGGGGAGCCCTACGAGCAGTACTTC. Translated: CSASGGVGEPYEQYF.

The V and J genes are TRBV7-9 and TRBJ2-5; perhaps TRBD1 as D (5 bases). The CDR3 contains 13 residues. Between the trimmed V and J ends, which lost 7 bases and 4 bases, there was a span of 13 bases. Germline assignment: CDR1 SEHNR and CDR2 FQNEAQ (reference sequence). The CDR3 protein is CASTQMGRETQYF. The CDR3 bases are TGTGCCAGCACCCAGATGGGGCGAGAGACCCAGTACTTC. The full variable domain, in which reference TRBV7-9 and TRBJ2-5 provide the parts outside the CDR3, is DTGVSQNPRHKITKRGQNVTFRCDPISEHNRLYWYRQTLGQGPEFLTYFQNEAQLEKSRLLSDRFSAERPKGSFSTLEIQRTEQGDSAMYLCASTQMGRETQYFGPGTRLLVL.

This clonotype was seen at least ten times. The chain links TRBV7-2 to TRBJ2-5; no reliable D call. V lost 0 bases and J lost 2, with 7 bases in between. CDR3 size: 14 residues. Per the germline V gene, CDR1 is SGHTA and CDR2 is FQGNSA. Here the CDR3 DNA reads TGTGCCAGCAGCTTAGCGGGTGTGCAAGAGACCCAGTACTTC. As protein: CASSLAGVQETQYF. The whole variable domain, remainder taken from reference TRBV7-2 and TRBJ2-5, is GAGVSQSPSNKVTEKGKDVELRCDPISGHTALYWYRQSLGQGLEFLIYFQGNSAPDKSGLPSDRFSAERTGGSVSTLTIQRTQQEDSAVYLCASSLAGVQETQYFGPGTRLLVL.

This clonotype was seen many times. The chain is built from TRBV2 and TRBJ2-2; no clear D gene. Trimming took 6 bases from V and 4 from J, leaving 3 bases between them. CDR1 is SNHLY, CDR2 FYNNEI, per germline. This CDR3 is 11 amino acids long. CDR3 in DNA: TGTGCCAGCAGAACCACCGGGGAGCTGTTTTTT. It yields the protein CASRTTGELFF.

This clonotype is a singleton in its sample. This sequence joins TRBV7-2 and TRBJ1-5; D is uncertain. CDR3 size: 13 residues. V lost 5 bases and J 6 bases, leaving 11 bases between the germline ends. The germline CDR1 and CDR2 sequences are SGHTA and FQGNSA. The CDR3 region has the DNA TGTGCCAGCAGCGCAGACGTGCGTCAGCCCCAGCATTTT. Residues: CASSADVRQPQHF.

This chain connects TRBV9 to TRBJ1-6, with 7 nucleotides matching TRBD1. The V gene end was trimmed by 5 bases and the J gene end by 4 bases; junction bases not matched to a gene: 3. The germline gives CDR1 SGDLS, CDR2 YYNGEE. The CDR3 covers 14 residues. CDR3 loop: CASRVGQYNSPLHF. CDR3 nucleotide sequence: TGTGCCAGCAGGGTGGGACAGTATAATTCACCCCTCCACTTT.

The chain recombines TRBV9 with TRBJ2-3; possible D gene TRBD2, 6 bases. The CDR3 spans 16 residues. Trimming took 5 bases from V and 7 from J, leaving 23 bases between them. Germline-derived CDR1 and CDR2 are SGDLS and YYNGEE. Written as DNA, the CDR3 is TGTGCCAGCAGTTCCCGGGGCGGAGGGGTTCGAAATACGCAGTATTTT. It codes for CASSSRGGGVRNTQYF.

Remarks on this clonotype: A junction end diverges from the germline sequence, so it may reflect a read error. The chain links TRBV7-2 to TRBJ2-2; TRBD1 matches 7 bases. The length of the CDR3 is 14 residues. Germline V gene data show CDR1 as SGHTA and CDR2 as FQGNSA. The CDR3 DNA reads TGCGCCAGCAGCCTTAGGGGGCTCACCGGGGAGCTGTTTTTT. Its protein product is CASSLRGLTGELFF.

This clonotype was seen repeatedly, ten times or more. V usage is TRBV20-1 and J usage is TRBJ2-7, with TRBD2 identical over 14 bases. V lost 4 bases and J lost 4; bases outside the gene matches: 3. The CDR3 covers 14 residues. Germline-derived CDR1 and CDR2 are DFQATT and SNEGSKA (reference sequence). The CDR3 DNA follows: TGCAGTGCTACAAGGACTAGCGGGAGGTACGAGCAGTACTTC. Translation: CSATRTSGRYEQYF.

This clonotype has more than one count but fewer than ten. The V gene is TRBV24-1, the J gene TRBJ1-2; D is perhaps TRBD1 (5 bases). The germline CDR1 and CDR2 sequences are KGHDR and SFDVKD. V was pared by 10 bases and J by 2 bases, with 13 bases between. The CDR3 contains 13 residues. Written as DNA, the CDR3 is TGTGCCACGTCGATAACAGGAAACTATGGCTACACCTTC. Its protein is CATSITGNYGYTF.

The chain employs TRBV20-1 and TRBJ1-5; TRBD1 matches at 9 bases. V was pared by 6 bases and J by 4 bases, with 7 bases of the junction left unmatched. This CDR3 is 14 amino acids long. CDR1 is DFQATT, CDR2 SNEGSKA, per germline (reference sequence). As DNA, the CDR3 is TGCAGTGCCAGCAGACAGGGGGGAAATCAGCCCCAGCATTTT. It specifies CSASRQGGNQPQHF.

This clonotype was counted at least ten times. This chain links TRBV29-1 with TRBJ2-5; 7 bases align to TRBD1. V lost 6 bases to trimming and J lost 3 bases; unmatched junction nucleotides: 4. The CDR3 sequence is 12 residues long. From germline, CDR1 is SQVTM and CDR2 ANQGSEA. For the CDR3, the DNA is TGCAGCGTAGGAACAGGGGAAGAGACCCAGTACTTC. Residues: CSVGTGEETQYF.

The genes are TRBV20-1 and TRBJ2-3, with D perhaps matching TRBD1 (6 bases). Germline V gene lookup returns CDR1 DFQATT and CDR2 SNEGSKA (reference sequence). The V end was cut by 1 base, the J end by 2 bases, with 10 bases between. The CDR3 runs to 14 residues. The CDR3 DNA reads TGCAGTGCTAGAGGACAGGAGATCACAGATACGCAGTATTTT. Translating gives CSARGQEITDTQYF.

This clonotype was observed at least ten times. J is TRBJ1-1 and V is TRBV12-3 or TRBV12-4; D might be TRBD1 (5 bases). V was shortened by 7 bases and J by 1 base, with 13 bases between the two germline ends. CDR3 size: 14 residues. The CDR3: CASTSGTANTEAFF. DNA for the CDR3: TGTGCCAGCACTTCAGGGACGGCGAACACTGAAGCTTTCTTT.

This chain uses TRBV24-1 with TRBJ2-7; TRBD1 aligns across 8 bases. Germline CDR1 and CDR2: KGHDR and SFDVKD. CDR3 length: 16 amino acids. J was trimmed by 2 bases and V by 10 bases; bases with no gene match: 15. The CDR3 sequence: CATRNARTGRAYEQYF. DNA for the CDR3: TGTGCCACACGAAACGCGAGGACAGGGCGAGCCTACGAGCAGTACTTC.

The CDR3 spells CASRFSAETQYF. The CDR3 region has the DNA TGTGCCAGCAGGTTCTCAGCAGAGACCCAGTACTTC. The chain uses TRBV2 and TRBJ2-5; D is undetermined. The CDR3 contains 12 residues. V was pared by 6 bases and J by 4 bases, with 9 bases between. CDR1 is SNHLY, CDR2 FYNNEI, per germline. Looking up the rest from reference TRBV2 and TRBJ2-5 gives the full variable domain: EPEVTQTPSHQVTQMGQEVILRCVPISNHLYFYWYRQILGQKVEFLVSFYNNEISEKSEIFDDQFSVERPDGSNFTLKIRSTKLEDSAMYFCASRFSAETQYFGPGTRLLVL.